These 16 T cell receptor beta chains were sequenced from one sample in a study of technical replicates of blood from a handful of donors. Here immunoSEQ multiplex PCR was the method, and the copy in TCRdb shows in-frame clones only, minus some. The data contain some 62,000 clones, 70% to 90% of them singletons. Sequenced sample: PBMCs. These receptors were taken from a human donor in good health. Some clones in this sample may be carry-over from other donors' samples.

The chain is built from TRBV5-4 and TRBJ2-1, with 7 bases that match TRBD2. The CDR3 has 16 residues. Germline lookup yields CDR1 SGHNT and CDR2 YYREEE (reference sequence). V lost 0 bases and J lost 0; bases outside the gene matches: 3. This CDR3 reads CASSLDGGSSYNEQFF. The CDR3, as DNA: TGTGCCAGCAGCTTGGATGGCGGGAGCTCCTACAATGAGCAGTTCTTC.

In this sample, this clone turned up once. This rearrangement joins TRBV5-1 to TRBJ2-7; 7 positions match TRBD2. V was clipped by 7 bases and J by 3 bases; unmatched bases: 7. Germline loops: CDR1 SGHRS, CDR2 YFSETQ. The CDR3 sequence is 13 residues long. CDR3 nucleotide sequence: TGCGCCAGCGGTAATACGGGAGGCTACGAGCAGTACTTC. Encoded protein: CASGNTGGYEQYF.

In this sample, this clone turned up once. The chain joins TRBV13 to TRBJ1-3, with D unresolved. The CDR3 extends over 15 amino acids. From germline, CDR1 is PRHDT and CDR2 FYEKMQ (reference sequence). The V end lost 1 base, the J end lost 0 bases, and 7 bases lay between the germline ends. Here the CDR3 reads CASSLEFYSGNTIYF. DNA for the CDR3: TGTGCCAGCAGCTTAGAATTCTACTCTGGAAACACCATATATTTT.

The genes are TRBV19 and TRBJ2-3; D perhaps matches TRBD1 (6 bases). The germline CDR1 and CDR2 sequences are LNHDA and SQIVND (reference sequence). The V and J ends lost 7 bases and 3 bases respectively, with 11 bases between them. CDR3 length equals 13 residues. CDR3 in DNA: TGTGCCAGTACACAAACAGGGACAGATACGCAGTATTTT. The encoded protein is CASTQTGTDTQYF.

This clone was detected only a few times. The rearrangement uses TRBV7-9 and TRBJ1-1, with 7 positions matching TRBD1. The CDR3 consists of 16 residues. Germline trimming cut 5 bases from V and 1 base from J; bases unmatched to any gene: 10. Per the germline V gene, CDR1 is SEHNR and CDR2 is FQNEAQ (reference sequence). For the CDR3, the DNA is TGTGCCAGCAGCCCGAGGATGACAGGGAAGAACACTGAAGCTTTCTTT. Its translation: CASSPRMTGKNTEAFF. The full variable domain, rest sourced from reference TRBV7-9 and TRBJ1-1, is DTGVSQNPRHKITKRGQNVTFRCDPISEHNRLYWYRQTLGQGPEFLTYFQNEAQLEKSRLLSDRFSAERPKGSFSTLEIQRTEQGDSAMYLCASSPRMTGKNTEAFFGQGTRLTVV.

The chain links TRBV6-1 to TRBJ1-5; 8 nucleotides align to TRBD1. CDR3 length: 14 residues. Germline values: CDR1 MNHNS, CDR2 SASEGT. V lost 6 bases to trimming and J lost 5 bases; unmatched junction nucleotides: 6. The CDR3, as DNA: TGTGCCAGCAGCGGGACAGGTAAAGATCAGCCCCAGCATTTT. Its translation: CASSGTGKDQPQHF.

This clone was observed once. This rearrangement joins TRBV19 to TRBJ1-2; D is possibly TRBD1 (6 bases). The ends were cut back, 6 bases at V and 3 bases at J, with 11 bases in the middle. CDR1 and CDR2 (germline): LNHDA, SQIVND (reference sequence). The CDR3 runs 13 residues. The CDR3, as DNA: TGTGCCAGTAGGCTAACAGGGTACTATGGCTACACCTTC. This translates into CASRLTGYYGYTF.

The chain couples TRBV9 to TRBJ2-2; 10 bases align to TRBD2. The V gene's germline CDR1 is SGDLS and CDR2 YYNGEE. Trimming took 1 base from V and 5 from J; bases not matched to a gene: 5. The CDR3 covers 16 residues. In DNA, the CDR3 is TGTGCCAGCAGCGTACCACCTAGCGGGGGAACCGGGGAGCTGTTTTTT. This codes for CASSVPPSGGTGELFF.

This chain links TRBV7-2 with TRBJ2-7, with 10 bases matching TRBD1. This CDR3 comprises 17 residues. V was clipped by 3 bases and J by 6 bases; unmatched bases: 14. Germline CDR1 is SGHTA and CDR2 is FQGNSA. Written as DNA, the CDR3 is TGTGCCAGCAGCTTTTCCGGGACAGGGGCAACCCCCCTCGAGCAGTACTTC. It specifies CASSFSGTGATPLEQYF.

The chain recombines TRBV5-1 with TRBJ2-3, with 12 nucleotides matching TRBD2. CDR1 is SGHRS, CDR2 YFSETQ, per germline. The trim removed 0 bases at V and 0 bases at J, leaving 5 bases unmatched. The CDR3 totals 18 residues. CDR3 coding DNA: TGCGCCAGCAGCTTGGGTACTAGCGGGAGGATTAGCACAGATACGCAGTATTTT. This sequence encodes CASSLGTSGRISTDTQYF.

The chain uses TRBV30 and TRBJ2-5; TRBD2 matches at 7 bases. This CDR3 is 15 amino acids long. With 2 bases clipped from V and 5 bases from J, the junction kept 11 bases outside the gene matches. From germline, CDR1 is GTSNPN and CDR2 SVGIG (reference sequence). The CDR3 coding sequence is TGTGCCTGGAGTCGGACGGCGGGAGTTTCTGAGACCCAGTACTTC. Translation gives CAWSRTAGVSETQYF.

The V and J genes are TRBV25-1 and TRBJ2-3; weak D call: TRBD1 (6 bases). V was cut by 2 bases and J by 0 bases, with 9 bases left in between. The germline CDR1 and CDR2 sequences are MGHDK and SYGVNS. This CDR3 has 15 amino acids. The CDR3 DNA reads TGTGCCAGCAGTGAACAGGGGCTAAGCACAGATACGCAGTATTTT. Translating gives CASSEQGLSTDTQYF.

This chain links TRBV19 with TRBJ1-2; 7 nucleotides agree with TRBD1. Germline V lookup: CDR1 LNHDA, CDR2 SQIVND (reference sequence). This CDR3 contains 13 residues. Trimming took 7 bases from V and 4 from J; bases not matched to a gene: 6. Here the CDR3 DNA reads TGTGCCAGTAACCCACAGGGGTCCTATGGCTACACCTTC. Protein: CASNPQGSYGYTF.

The chain has TRBV5-1 and TRBJ2-3; a possible D gene is TRBD1 (5 bases). The CDR3 has 15 residues. Germline V gene lookup returns CDR1 SGHRS and CDR2 YFSETQ. V lost 0 bases and J 4 bases, leaving 12 bases between the germline ends. The CDR3 reads CASSLGPSRADTQYF. CDR3 in DNA: TGCGCCAGCAGCTTGGGGCCAAGCAGGGCAGATACGCAGTATTTT. The full variable domain, in which reference TRBV5-1 and TRBJ2-3 provide the parts outside the CDR3, is KAGVTQTPRYLIKTRGQQVTLSCSPISGHRSVSWYQQTPGQGLQFLFEYFSETQRNKGNFPGRFSGRQFSNSRSEMNVSTLELGDSALYLCASSLGPSRADTQYFGPGTRLTVL.

The chain carries TRBV10-3 and TRBJ2-7; 7 bases fit TRBD1. V was pared by 0 bases and J by 0 bases, with 2 bases of the junction left unmatched. The CDR3 has 15 residues. Germline assignment: CDR1 ENHRY and CDR2 SYGVKD. The DNA for the CDR3 is TGTGCCATCAGTGAGTCCGGACAGGTCTCCTACGAGCAGTACTTC. Protein sequence: CAISESGQVSYEQYF.

This clone appeared a single time. The DNA of the CDR3 is TGTGCCAGTAGTATCAGACCGGGTGGAGGAGCTTTCTTT. Translated: CASSIRPGGGAFF. V is TRBV19 and J is TRBJ1-1, with D uncertain. Per germline, CDR1 LNHDA and CDR2 SQIVND (reference sequence). CDR3 length equals 13 residues. V was clipped by 3 bases and J by 10 bases, with 15 bases between them.